The entry that follows covers one T cell receptor beta chain sequence. An end of the junction does not agree with germline; a read error may underlie this. The data belong to a study of blood T cells in healthy people across ages. A second PCR of about 7 to 11 cycles used a sample-barcoded 5' primer and a J-beta primer mix. Using its own MiXCR run on the 5' RACE reads, TCRdb lists one record per CDR3 protein. The data contain roughly 1,100,000 distinct CDR3 sequences, 25% of them singletons. At least 5.5 micrograms of total RNA were extracted per sample. CDR3 length equals 14 residues. Germline CDR1 reads MGHRA; CDR2 reads YSYEKL. These data were also reused for a study on T cells of mothers and their children.

This sequence originates from a girl aged 2-10 years in good health. The gene calls are TRBV4-1 and TRBJ2-7; 7 bases align to TRBD1. The sample comprised blood. As DNA, the CDR3 is TGCGCCAGCAGCCAAGAGGGACAGAGCTACAAGCAGTACTTC. Translating it yields CASSQEGQSYKQYF.